The 28 T cell receptor beta chains in this list originate from one sample, sequenced in a study of T-cell reconstitution after alpha-beta-depleted transplantation in children. Unique molecular identifiers featured in how the TCRbeta library was prepared. MiXCR, run by TCRdb on the PCR reads, gives a single entry per CDR3 protein. The sample shows 200,000 or so distinct CDR3 sequences, 7.5% to 9.5% of them seen only once. This specimen consisted of PBMCs, mostly from graft donor cells, obtained 360 days after TCRalphabeta/CD19-depleted stem cell transplant. All receptors derive from a male patient aged 2 to 10 who had a stem cell transplant for acute myeloid leukemia, so the T cells may come from the graft donor.

CDR3 amino acids: CASSPQRGLLSEAFF. CDR3 nucleotide sequence: TGTGCCAGCTCACCACAGAGGGGGCTTTTATCTGAAGCTTTCTTT. The rearrangement links TRBV18 to TRBJ1-1, with TRBD1 matching over 7 bases. Germline-derived CDR1 and CDR2 are KGHSH and LQKENI. This CDR3 is built from 15 residues. V lost 1 base and J lost 6; bases outside the gene matches: 8.

There are a few counts of this clonotype. The chain has TRBV5-1 and TRBJ2-5; possibly TRBD2 for D (5 bases). CDR1 and CDR2 from the germline V gene are SGHRS and YFSETQ. V lost 2 bases and J lost 4, with 12 bases in between. This CDR3 has 14 residues. CDR3 residues: CASSFPGVRETQYF. CDR3 nucleotide sequence: TGCGCCAGCAGCTTTCCCGGGGTCCGAGAGACCCAGTACTTC. Looking up the rest from reference TRBV5-1 and TRBJ2-5 gives the full variable domain: KAGVTQTPRYLIKTRGQQVTLSCSPISGHRSVSWYQQTPGQGLQFLFEYFSETQRNKGNFPGRFSGRQFSNSRSEMNVSTLELGDSALYLCASSFPGVRETQYFGPGTRLLVL.

The CDR3 sequence: CASSLNWLAGDTQYF. The CDR3 DNA reads TGTGCCAGCAGCTTAAATTGGTTAGCGGGAGATACGCAGTATTTT. This sequence joins TRBV7-3 and TRBJ2-3; 7 bases match TRBD2. In germline, CDR1 is SGHTA, CDR2 FQGTGA. The CDR3 spans 15 residues. Trimming took 1 base from V and 5 from J; bases not matched to a gene: 6. The whole variable domain, remainder taken from reference TRBV7-3 and TRBJ2-3, is GAGVSQTPSNKVTEKGKYVELRCDPISGHTALYWYRQSLGQGPEFLIYFQGTGAADDSGLPNDRFFAVRPEGSVSTLKIQRTERGDSAVYLCASSLNWLAGDTQYFGPGTRLTVL.

V is TRBV5-1 and J is TRBJ2-7; perhaps D is TRBD1 or TRBD2 (6 bases each). Germline lookup yields CDR1 SGHRS and CDR2 YFSETQ. CDR3 length: 11 amino acids. The CDR3 coding sequence is TGCGCCAGCAGCATAGCGACTAGGGGGGACGTC. It is translated as CASSIATRGDV.

The V and J genes are TRBV9 and TRBJ2-7; unclear D gene. The ends were cut back, 1 base at V and 7 bases at J, with 15 bases in the middle. This CDR3 is 14 amino acids long. Per the germline V gene, CDR1 is SGDLS and CDR2 is YYNGEE. CDR3: CASSVNGKGGEQYV. The DNA for the CDR3 is TGTGCCAGCAGCGTAAACGGTAAGGGTGGGGAGCAGTACGTC.

This clonotype has more than one count but fewer than ten. An end of the junction does not agree with germline; a read error may underlie this. The V gene is TRBV29-1, the J gene TRBJ1-1, with D unclear. The V gene's germline CDR1 is SQVTM and CDR2 ANQGSEA. There are 12 residues in the CDR3. The CDR3 region is CSAEGPNTEAFF. The CDR3 nucleotides read TGCAGCGCTGAAGGCCCGAACACTGAAGCTTTCTTT.

This rearrangement joins TRBV4-2 to TRBJ2-1; D call uncertain. V lost 5 bases and J 8 bases, leaving 13 bases between the germline ends. Germline V gene lookup returns CDR1 LGHNA and CDR2 YNFKEQ. The CDR3 spans 13 residues. CDR3: CASSTGLGDEQFF. CDR3 bases: TGTGCCAGCAGCACCGGGCTGGGCGATGAGCAGTTCTTC.

At least ten counts were recorded for this clonotype. The chain carries TRBV4-2 and TRBJ2-1, with TRBD1 matching 9 bases. The CDR3 has 15 residues. The trim removed 4 bases at V and 5 bases at J, leaving 6 bases unmatched. CDR1 LGHNA and CDR2 YNFKEQ come from the germline V gene. The CDR3 here is CASSRPGQGDNEQFF. Here the CDR3 DNA reads TGTGCCAGCAGCCGCCCGGGACAGGGTGACAATGAGCAGTTCTTC.

The chain is built from TRBV2 and TRBJ1-1; D unresolved. Trimming took off 4 bases at V and 10 bases at J, with 13 bases between the two ends. The CDR3 spans 12 residues. CDR1 SNHLY and CDR2 FYNNEI come from the germline V gene. In DNA form, the CDR3 reads TGTGCCAGCAGTGGGTCTGCCGCGGGAGCTTTCTTT. Translating gives CASSGSAAGAFF.

In the case of this clonotype: A much more abundant neighbour one base away suggests this may be a read error. V is TRBV29-1 and J is TRBJ1-2; D is ambiguous. Germline assignment: CDR1 SQVTM and CDR2 ANQGSEA. The CDR3 is made up of 12 amino acids. CDR3 amino acids: CGVVQWNYGYTF. The CDR3 DNA reads as TGCGGCGTTGTACAGTGGAACTATGGCTACACCTTC.

The V gene is TRBV25-1, the J gene TRBJ2-7; D remains unclear. Trimming left V 3 bases short and J 2 bases short, with 11 bases between. Germline CDR1 MGHDK, CDR2 SYGVNS. This CDR3 spans 14 amino acids. CDR3 residues: CASSEQRPTYEQYF. CDR3 nucleotides: TGTGCCAGCAGTGAGCAGAGGCCTACCTACGAGCAGTACTTC.

The V call is TRBV2, the J call TRBJ2-5; maybe TRBD2 (5 bases). CDR1 and CDR2 from the germline V gene are SNHLY and FYNNEI. The V end was cut by 1 base, the J end by 5 bases, with 14 bases between. This CDR3 comprises 15 residues. The CDR3 DNA is TGTGCCAGCAGTGAAGAGAGGGCCCGCAGGGAGACCCAGTACTTC. It yields the protein CASSEERARRETQYF. Together with reference TRBV2 and TRBJ2-5, the CDR3 gives the full variable domain: EPEVTQTPSHQVTQMGQEVILRCVPISNHLYFYWYRQILGQKVEFLVSFYNNEISEKSEIFDDQFSVERPDGSNFTLKIRSTKLEDSAMYFCASSEERARRETQYFGPGTRLLVL.

The chain couples TRBV7-9 to TRBJ2-4; D uncertain. This CDR3 is built from 16 residues. Germline loops: CDR1 SEHNR, CDR2 FQNEAQ (reference sequence). Trimming stripped 5 bases from V and 0 bases from J, with 14 bases between. CDR3 loop: CASSGDLFLAKNIQYF. CDR3 coding DNA: TGTGCCAGCAGCGGTGATCTGTTTCTAGCCAAAAACATTCAGTACTTC.

This chain links TRBV5-1 with TRBJ2-4; a weak D match, TRBD1 (6 bases). The CDR3 runs 15 residues. Trimming removed 0 bases from V and 5 bases from J, with 12 bases in between. From germline, CDR1 is SGHRS and CDR2 YFSETQ. CDR3 sequence: CASSLGGQSQNIQYF. DNA of the CDR3: TGCGCCAGCAGCTTGGGCGGACAGTCCCAAAACATTCAGTACTTC.

The table lists this clonotype with many counts. The CDR3 region has the DNA TGTGCCAGCAGCCGAGACGGGCAAGAGACCCAGTACTTC. Amino acids: CASSRDGQETQYF. The chain links TRBV3-1 to TRBJ2-5; no reliable D call. Between the trimmed V and J ends, which lost 4 bases and 2 bases, there was a span of 8 bases. In germline, CDR1 is LGHDT, CDR2 YNNKEL (reference sequence). The length of the CDR3 is 13 residues.

A few counts support this clonotype. The chain recombines TRBV27 with TRBJ2-7, with D possibly being TRBD2 (6 bases). Trimming took 5 bases from V and 2 from J, leaving 16 bases between them. Germline CDR1 reads MNHEY; CDR2 reads SMNVEV (reference sequence). This CDR3 comprises 15 residues. The CDR3 here is CASSVRGSGAYEQYF. CDR3 coding DNA: TGTGCCAGCAGTGTTAGGGGTAGCGGAGCCTACGAGCAGTACTTC.

This clonotype showed up many times. The chain recombines TRBV20-1 with TRBJ2-2; 14 bases are a match to TRBD2. This CDR3 is built from 13 residues. V lost 5 bases and J lost 7; bases outside the gene matches: 0. Germline V gene lookup returns CDR1 DFQATT and CDR2 SNEGSKA (reference sequence). The CDR3 bases are TGCAGTGCTGGGACTAGCGGGAGCGGGGAGCTGTTTTTT. Residues: CSAGTSGSGELFF.

The chain couples TRBV28 to TRBJ2-5, with unresolved D. Trimming stripped 3 bases from V and 5 bases from J, with 10 bases between. The length of the CDR3 is 13 residues. Per germline, CDR1 MDHEN and CDR2 SYDVKM. CDR3 sequence (DNA): TGTGCCAGCAGTTTGCCTAGTCACGAGACCCAGTACTTC. Its translation is CASSLPSHETQYF.

The V and J genes are TRBV6-7 and TRBJ2-2, with D perhaps TRBD2 (5 bases). TRBV6-7 is treated as an ORF (open reading frame) with a function not yet certain. Trimming took off 8 bases at V and 3 bases at J, with 16 bases between the two ends. The CDR3 has 15 residues. Here the CDR3 reads CASWPGSRDTGELFF. CDR3 DNA: TGTGCCAGCTGGCCGGGGAGTAGGGACACCGGGGAGCTGTTTTTT.

The chain combines TRBV12-3 or TRBV12-4 with TRBJ2-5; TRBD1 or TRBD2 may be the D gene (7 bases each). The CDR3 runs 15 residues. The germline V and J ends were trimmed by 3 bases and 7 bases, with 18 bases remaining between them. The CDR3 reads CASSLGGGRGPTQYF. The CDR3 region has the DNA TGTGCCAGCAGTTTGGGAGGAGGGAGGGGGCCGACCCAGTACTTC.

This clonotype occurred many times. CDR3 region: CASSLQRNYGYTF. CDR3 DNA sequence: TGTGCCAGCAGCCTACAACGGAACTATGGCTACACCTTC. The chain links TRBV14 to TRBJ1-2, with D unclear. V lost 4 bases and J 2 bases, leaving 8 bases between the germline ends. Germline CDR1 reads SGHDN; CDR2 reads FVKESK. The length of the CDR3 is 13 residues.

This clonotype was counted a few times. V gene TRBV19 combines with J gene TRBJ2-2; D unclear. The CDR3 sequence is 16 residues long. V lost 5 bases, J lost 1 base, and 14 bases lay in between. Germline loops: CDR1 LNHDA, CDR2 SQIVND (reference sequence). CDR3 amino acids: CASSPYFSGNTGELFF. The DNA for the CDR3 is TGTGCCAGTAGTCCATATTTCTCGGGGAACACCGGGGAGCTGTTTTTT.

The V gene is TRBV7-2, the J gene TRBJ2-1; a possible D gene is TRBD1 (6 bases). Germline assignment: CDR1 SGHTA and CDR2 FQGNSA. This CDR3 spans 13 amino acids. Trimming took 1 base from V and 9 from J, leaving 10 bases between them. The CDR3 reads CASSLDGGTEQFF. CDR3 DNA: TGTGCCAGCAGCTTAGATGGGGGCACTGAGCAGTTCTTC.

In its sample, this clonotype was seen many times. The chain joins TRBV5-1 to TRBJ2-2; 8 bases line up with TRBD1. V lost 6 bases, J lost 2 bases, and 9 bases stayed unmatched. This CDR3 has 16 amino acids. The germline V gene has CDR1 SGHRS and CDR2 YFSETQ. The CDR3 DNA sequence: TGCGCCAGCACTTCCCTGGGGACAGGAAACACCGGGGAGCTGTTTTTT. It yields the protein CASTSLGTGNTGELFF.

This rearrangement joins TRBV29-1 to TRBJ2-3, with 14 positions matching TRBD2. Germline V gene sequence: CDR1 SQVTM, CDR2 ANQGSEA. This CDR3 has 17 amino acids. V shed 6 bases, J shed 4 bases, and the junction held 12 bases outside the gene matches. The CDR3 spells CSVVGLAGARGPDTQYF. DNA for the CDR3: TGCAGCGTGGTGGGACTAGCGGGAGCAAGAGGGCCAGATACGCAGTATTTT.

This clonotype was picked up a small number of times. The chain couples TRBV3-1 to TRBJ2-1; possible D gene TRBD2, 6 bases. CDR1 and CDR2 from the germline V gene are LGHDT and YNNKEL (reference sequence). V was cut by 6 bases and J by 1 base, with 22 bases left in between. CDR3 length: 18 residues. The CDR3 bases are TGTGCCAGCAGTTGGGTGGGTAGCGGCATTATTTCCTACAATGAGCAGTTCTTC. Translating it yields CASSWVGSGIISYNEQFF.

This clonotype has a count of ten or more. The chain has TRBV7-2 and TRBJ2-1; 8 positions agree with TRBD2. V shed 5 bases and J 4 bases; nucleotides not matched to a gene: 1. The germline CDR1 and CDR2 sequences are SGHTA and FQGNSA. The CDR3 length is 13 residues. The CDR3 region has the DNA TGTGCCAGCAGCACTAGCGGATACAATGAGCAGTTCTTC. Translated: CASSTSGYNEQFF.

In its sample, this clonotype was seen many times. The chain has TRBV28 and TRBJ2-2; D not resolved. The CDR3 length is 17 residues. Germline V gene lookup returns CDR1 MDHEN and CDR2 SYDVKM. Trimming left V 5 bases short and J 1 base short, with 17 bases between. DNA for the CDR3: TGTGCCAGCAGTCCACCGACGTCGGTTCGGAACACCGGGGAGCTGTTTTTT. This sequence encodes CASSPPTSVRNTGELFF.